The entry below describes one T cell receptor (beta chain). The source of the sample is a study of blood T cell repertoires in COVID-19. Assay used: immunoSEQ multiplex PCR; TCRdb lists only in-frame clones, some missing. The sample consists of 490,000 or so clones, roughly nine tenths of them appearing once. The CDR3 has 16 residues. V lost 3 bases and J lost 0; bases outside the gene matches: 6. Germline-derived CDR1 and CDR2 are KGHDR and SFDVKD. The chain employs TRBV24-1 and TRBJ1-2, with TRBD1 matching 7 bases. This sequence originates from a woman in her sixties who had recovered from COVID-19. Sequenced material: PBMCs or T cells enriched from blood (not recorded which). CDR3 in DNA: TGTGCCACCAGTGATCGCCGACAGGGAGCTAACTATGGCTACACCTTC. Encoded protein: CATSDRRQGANYGYTF.